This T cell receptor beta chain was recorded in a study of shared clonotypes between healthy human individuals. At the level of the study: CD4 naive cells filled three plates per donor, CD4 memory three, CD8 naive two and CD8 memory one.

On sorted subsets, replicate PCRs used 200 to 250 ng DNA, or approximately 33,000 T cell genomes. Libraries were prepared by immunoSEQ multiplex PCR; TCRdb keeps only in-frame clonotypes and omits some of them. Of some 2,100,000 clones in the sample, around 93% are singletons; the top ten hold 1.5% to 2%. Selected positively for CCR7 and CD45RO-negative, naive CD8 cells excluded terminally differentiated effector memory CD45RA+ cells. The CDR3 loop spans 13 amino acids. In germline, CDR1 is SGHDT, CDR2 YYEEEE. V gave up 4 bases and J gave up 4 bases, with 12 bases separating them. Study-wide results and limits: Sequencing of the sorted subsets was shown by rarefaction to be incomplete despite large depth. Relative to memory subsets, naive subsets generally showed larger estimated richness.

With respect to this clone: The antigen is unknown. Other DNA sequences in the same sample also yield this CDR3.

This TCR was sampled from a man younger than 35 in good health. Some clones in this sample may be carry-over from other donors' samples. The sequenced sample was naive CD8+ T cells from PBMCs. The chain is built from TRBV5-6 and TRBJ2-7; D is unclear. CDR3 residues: CASSPGRNYEQYF. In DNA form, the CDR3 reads TGTGCCAGCAGCCCTGGACGGAATTACGAGCAGTACTTC.